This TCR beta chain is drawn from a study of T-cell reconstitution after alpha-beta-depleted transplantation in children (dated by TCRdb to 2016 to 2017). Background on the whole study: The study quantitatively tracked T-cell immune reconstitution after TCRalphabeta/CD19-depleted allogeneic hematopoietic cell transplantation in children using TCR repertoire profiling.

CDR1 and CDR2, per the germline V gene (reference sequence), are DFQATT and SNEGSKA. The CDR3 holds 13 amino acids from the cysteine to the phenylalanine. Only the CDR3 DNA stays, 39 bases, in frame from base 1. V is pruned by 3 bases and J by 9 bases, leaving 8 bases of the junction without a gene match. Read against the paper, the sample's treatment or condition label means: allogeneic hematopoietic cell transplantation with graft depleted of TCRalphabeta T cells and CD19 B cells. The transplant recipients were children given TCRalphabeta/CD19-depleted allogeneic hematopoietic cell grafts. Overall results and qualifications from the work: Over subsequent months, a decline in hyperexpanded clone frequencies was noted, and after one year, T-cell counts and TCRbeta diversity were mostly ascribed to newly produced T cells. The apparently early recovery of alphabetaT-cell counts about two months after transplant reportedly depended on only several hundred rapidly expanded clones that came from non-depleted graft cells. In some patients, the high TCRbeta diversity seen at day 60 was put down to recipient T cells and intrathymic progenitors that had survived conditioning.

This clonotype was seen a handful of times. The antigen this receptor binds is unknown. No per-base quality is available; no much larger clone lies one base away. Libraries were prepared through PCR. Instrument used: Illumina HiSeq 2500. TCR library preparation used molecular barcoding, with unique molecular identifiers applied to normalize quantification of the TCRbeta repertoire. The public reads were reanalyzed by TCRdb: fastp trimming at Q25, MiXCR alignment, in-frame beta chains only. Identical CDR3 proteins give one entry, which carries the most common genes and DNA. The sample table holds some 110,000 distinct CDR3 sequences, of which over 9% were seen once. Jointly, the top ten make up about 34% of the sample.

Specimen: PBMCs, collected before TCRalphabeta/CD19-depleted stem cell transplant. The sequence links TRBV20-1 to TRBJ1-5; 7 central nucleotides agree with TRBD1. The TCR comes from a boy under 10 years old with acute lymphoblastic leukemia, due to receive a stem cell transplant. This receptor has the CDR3 CSAREDRSWPQHF. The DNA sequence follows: TGCAGTGCTAGGGAGGACAGGTCATGGCCCCAGCATTTT.